The 13 T cell receptor beta chains in this list originate from one sample, sequenced in a study of glioma-infiltrating T cells after dendritic cell vaccination. Sequencing was performed with immunoSEQ multiplex PCR; in TCRdb, only in-frame clones are kept and a portion is missing. The table shows about 38,000 clones, with 70% to 85% occurring only once. Sequencing used blood, obtained before dendritic cell vaccination. The receptors here all came from a human donor with glioblastoma.

The sample holds a few counts of this clone. The junction differs from germline at one of its ends, possibly a read error. The chain uses TRBV5-6 and TRBJ1-3; D unclear. Germline loops: CDR1 SGHDT, CDR2 YYEEEE. The CDR3 length is 13 residues. CDR3 protein: CASSLYSGNTIYF. DNA for the CDR3: TGTGCCAGCAGCTTGTACAGTGGAAATACCATATATTTT. The full variable domain, rest sourced from reference TRBV5-6 and TRBJ1-3, is DAGVTQSPTHLIKTRGQQVTLRCSPKSGHDTVSWYQQALGQGPQFIFQYYEEEERQRGNFPDRFSGHQFPNYSSELNVNALLLGDSALYLCASSLYSGNTIYFGEGSWLTVV.

This chain uses TRBV4-2 with TRBJ2-7, with D possibly being TRBD2 (5 bases). V lost 0 bases, J lost 7 bases, and 13 bases lay in between. Per the germline V gene, CDR1 is LGHNA and CDR2 is YNFKEQ. CDR3 size: 14 residues. This CDR3 is CASSQEVHSGEQYF. CDR3 nucleotides: TGTGCCAGCAGCCAAGAAGTCCACAGCGGTGAGCAGTACTTC.

The rearrangement links TRBV5-1 to TRBJ1-3, with D tentatively TRBD1 (6 bases). This CDR3 has 15 residues. The germline CDR1 and CDR2 sequences are SGHRS and YFSETQ. Trimming removed 4 bases from V and 0 bases from J, with 11 bases in between. The CDR3 region is CASSPGGISGNTIYF. CDR3 DNA sequence: TGCGCCAGCAGCCCGGGGGGCATCTCTGGAAACACCATATATTTT.

The CDR3 DNA follows: TGTGCCAGCAGCCAAGATGGGACAGGGCTTTATGGCTACACCTTC. Translated: CASSQDGTGLYGYTF. The chain uses TRBV4-2 and TRBJ1-2; 9 nucleotides align to TRBD1. Germline V CDR1 and CDR2: LGHNA, YNFKEQ. The CDR3 length is 15 residues. The V segment lost 0 bases and the J segment 5 bases; nucleotides outside the gene matches: 4.

The chain is built from TRBV7-6 and TRBJ1-4; 7 bases agree with TRBD1. CDR1 and CDR2 (germline): SGHVS, FNYEAQ. CDR3 length: 15 amino acids. V trimming: 5 bases; J trimming: 5 bases; junction bases outside the gene matches: 8. CDR3 DNA sequence: TGTGCCAGCAGCGCACCGGGACAGCACAATGAAAAACTGTTTTTT. It translates to CASSAPGQHNEKLFF.

The genes are TRBV5-4 and TRBJ2-7, with 14 nucleotides matching TRBD2. V trimming: 7 bases; J trimming: 4 bases; junction bases outside the gene matches: 10. The length of the CDR3 is 16 residues. CDR1 is SGHNT, CDR2 YYREEE, per germline (reference sequence). The CDR3 DNA sequence: TGTGCCAGCGGCGATTCGGGACTAGCGGGGGTTTACGAGCAGTACTTC. Translation: CASGDSGLAGVYEQYF.

The V gene is TRBV11-3, the J gene TRBJ1-1; D may be TRBD1 (6 bases). This CDR3 has 15 residues. V was cut by 5 bases and J by 5 bases, with 18 bases left in between. The germline V gene has CDR1 SGHNT and CDR2 YENEEA. CDR3 sequence: CASSQDWGLGTEAFF. The CDR3 DNA is TGTGCCAGCAGCCAAGATTGGGGGCTGGGGACTGAAGCTTTCTTT.

The CDR3 DNA sequence: TGTGCCAGCGGCGTCCAAGGGGTGCATGGCTACACCTTC. Protein sequence: CASGVQGVHGYTF. V is TRBV2 and J is TRBJ1-2; possible D gene TRBD1, 5 bases. Germline lookup yields CDR1 SNHLY and CDR2 FYNNEI. This CDR3 has 13 amino acids. V was cut by 8 bases and J by 6 bases, with 16 bases left in between.

The chain combines TRBV28 with TRBJ1-5; 7 bases match TRBD1. Germline V gives CDR1 MDHEN, CDR2 SYDVKM. This CDR3 is 16 amino acids long. J lost 3 bases, V lost 6 bases, and 11 bases had no gene match. The CDR3 is CASRGIDRVSNQPQHF. For the CDR3, the DNA is TGTGCCAGCAGGGGGATAGACAGGGTCTCCAATCAGCCCCAGCATTTT.

This clone was counted between two and nine times. The J gene is TRBJ2-5, the V gene TRBV15, with D possibly being TRBD2 (6 bases). The CDR3 consists of 15 residues. Between the trimmed V and J ends, which lost 0 bases and 4 bases, there was a span of 12 bases. Germline CDR1 LNHNV, CDR2 YYDKDF (reference sequence). The CDR3 loop reads CATSREEGAPETQYF. Written as DNA, the CDR3 is TGTGCCACCAGCAGAGAGGAGGGTGCCCCAGAGACCCAGTACTTC.

The V gene is TRBV15, the J gene TRBJ1-2, with D unresolved. This CDR3 has 12 residues. CDR1 is LNHNV and CDR2 is YYDKDF in the germline V gene (reference sequence). V was shortened by 4 bases and J by 5 bases, with 8 bases between the two germline ends. This CDR3 reads CATSIGSYGYTF. The CDR3 bases are TGTGCCACCAGCATCGGGTCTTATGGCTACACCTTC.

The gene calls are TRBV29-1 and TRBJ2-7; the D gene is possibly TRBD2 (6 bases). The CDR3 runs 16 residues. V was shortened by 0 bases and J by 7 bases, with 22 bases between the two germline ends. Per germline, CDR1 SQVTM and CDR2 ANQGSEA. CDR3 DNA sequence: TGCAGCGTTGAAGATCCGGGTGGGACTTCTTTCGGGGAGCAGTACTTC. This translates into CSVEDPGGTSFGEQYF.

This clone has more than one count but fewer than ten. V usage is TRBV20-1 and J usage is TRBJ2-1, with D maybe TRBD1 (7 bases). Germline V gives CDR1 DFQATT, CDR2 SNEGSKA (reference sequence). Trimming took 6 bases from V and 9 from J, leaving 12 bases between them. The CDR3 sequence is 11 residues long. The CDR3 loop is CSARGDTEQFF. CDR3 DNA sequence: TGCAGTGCCAGGGGGGATACTGAGCAGTTCTTC.